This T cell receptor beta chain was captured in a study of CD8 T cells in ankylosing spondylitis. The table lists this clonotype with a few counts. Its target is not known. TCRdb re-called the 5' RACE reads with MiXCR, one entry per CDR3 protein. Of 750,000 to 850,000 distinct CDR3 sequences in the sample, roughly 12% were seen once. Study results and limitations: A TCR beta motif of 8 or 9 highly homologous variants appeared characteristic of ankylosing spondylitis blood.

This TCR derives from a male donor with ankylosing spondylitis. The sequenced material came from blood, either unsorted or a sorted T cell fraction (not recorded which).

The CDR3 DNA is TGTGCCAGCAGCTTTCAGGGGTTGTACGACGAGCAGTACTTC. It is translated as CASSFQGLYDEQYF. The rearrangement joins TRBV5-6 to TRBJ2-7, with TRBD1 as a possible D gene (6 bases). CDR3 length: 14 amino acids. The V gene's germline CDR1 is SGHDT and CDR2 YYEEEE. Trimming removed 2 bases from V and 5 bases from J, with 14 bases in between.